This passage covers 30 T cell receptor beta chains from one sample sequenced in a study of T cells in Graves' hyperthyroidism and ophthalmopathy. What was amplified from RNA transcripts were TCR beta CDR3 regions. First-round RT-PCR with HTBI primers amplified the TCR CDR3 region. TCRdb analysed the multiplex PCR reads with MiXCR anew, one entry per CDR3 protein. This sample has nearly 600,000 distinct CDR3 sequences, with over 12% found just once. The sequenced sample consisted of blood. These TCRs come from a woman in her late teens or twenties with Graves' ophthalmopathy.

In this sample, this clonotype turned up many times. V is TRBV2 and J is TRBJ2-1, with 11 bases aligning to TRBD2. This CDR3 is 16 amino acids long. Unmatched junction bases numbered 5, after V lost 7 bases and J lost 0 bases. Germline lookup yields CDR1 SNHLY and CDR2 FYNNEI. The CDR3 reads CASNATSGSSYNEQFF. The CDR3 DNA is TGTGCCAGCAATGCAACTAGCGGGAGCTCCTACAATGAGCAGTTCTTC. The full variable domain, in which reference TRBV2 and TRBJ2-1 provide the parts outside the CDR3, is EPEVTQTPSHQVTQMGQEVILRCVPISNHLYFYWYRQILGQKVEFLVSFYNNEISEKSEIFDDQFSVERPDGSNFTLKIRSTKLEDSAMYFCASNATSGSSYNEQFFGPGTRLTVL.

This clonotype was seen ten or more times. CDR3 in DNA: TGTGCCACCAGTGATCGAAGGACCATGGAAGAGACCCAGTACTTC. The encoded protein is CATSDRRTMEETQYF. The rearrangement uses TRBV24-1 and TRBJ2-5; no clear D gene. Germline V gene sequence: CDR1 KGHDR, CDR2 SFDVKD. The length of the CDR3 is 15 residues. The ends were cut back, 3 bases at V and 3 bases at J, with 13 bases in the middle.

Ten or more counts support this clonotype. The chain carries TRBV7-9 and TRBJ2-3; the match to TRBD2 covers 12 bases. V gave up 5 bases and J gave up 6 bases; unmatched junction bases: 3. CDR1 and CDR2 from the germline V gene are SEHNR and FQNEAQ (reference sequence). CDR3 length: 14 residues. CDR3 nucleotide sequence: TGTGCCAGCAGCCAGACTAGCGGGAGTGATACGCAGTATTTT. Translation gives CASSQTSGSDTQYF.

This clonotype appeared many times. This sequence joins TRBV28 and TRBJ1-5; D is possibly TRBD1 (6 bases). Germline loops: CDR1 MDHEN, CDR2 SYDVKM. This CDR3 contains 15 residues. The V end lost 4 bases, the J end lost 2 bases, and 12 bases lay between the germline ends. The CDR3 nucleotides read TGTGCCAGCAGTTACCGGGACAAAGGCAATCAGCCCCAGCATTTT. Its protein is CASSYRDKGNQPQHF.

This clonotype was recorded many times. Here the CDR3 reads CASSLALIVASGSLGGEQYF. The CDR3 nucleotides read TGTGCCAGCAGCTTAGCGCTAATCGTGGCTAGCGGGAGCCTCGGAGGCGAGCAGTACTTC. V gene TRBV7-9 combines with J gene TRBJ2-7; 10 nucleotides match TRBD2. Trimming took 0 bases from V and 6 from J; bases not matched to a gene: 20. The CDR3 has 20 amino acids. Per the germline V gene, CDR1 is SEHNR and CDR2 is FQNEAQ (reference sequence). Using reference TRBV7-9 and TRBJ2-7 for the parts outside the CDR3, the full variable domain is DTGVSQNPRHKITKRGQNVTFRCDPISEHNRLYWYRQTLGQGPEFLTYFQNEAQLEKSRLLSDRFSAERPKGSFSTLEIQRTEQGDSAMYLCASSLALIVASGSLGGEQYFGPGTRLTVT.

This chain joins TRBV5-6 and TRBJ2-1; D remains unclear. Germline lookup yields CDR1 SGHDT and CDR2 YYEEEE. The CDR3 runs to 16 residues. V dropped 0 bases and J dropped 10 bases, with 20 bases sitting between them. This CDR3 reads CASSLDFGPKGPEQFF. CDR3 DNA: TGTGCCAGCAGCTTGGACTTCGGGCCTAAAGGGCCAGAGCAGTTCTTC.

This clonotype was seen repeatedly, ten times or more. The V gene is TRBV28, the J gene TRBJ2-1; D is tentatively TRBD1 or TRBD2 (6 bases each). This CDR3 has 16 amino acids. Per the germline V gene, CDR1 is MDHEN and CDR2 is SYDVKM. Between the trimmed V and J ends, which lost 2 bases and 0 bases, there was a span of 11 bases. For the CDR3, the DNA is TGTGCCAGCAGTTTAGGGGGGCTTACCTCCTACAATGAGCAGTTCTTC. Translation: CASSLGGLTSYNEQFF.

There are a few counts of this clonotype. The rearrangement uses TRBV7-3 and TRBJ2-3, with 12 bases aligning to TRBD1. The length of the CDR3 is 19 residues. CDR1 and CDR2 (germline): SGHTA, FQGTGA. The ends lost 4 bases at V and 0 bases at J; junction bases unmatched: 11. The CDR3 sequence is CASSSPPGTGGESTDTQYF. Written as DNA, the CDR3 is TGTGCCAGCAGCTCCCCGCCCGGGACAGGGGGCGAGAGCACAGATACGCAGTATTTT.

This clonotype was seen more than once but under ten times. This chain joins TRBV9 and TRBJ1-2, with D unclear. This CDR3 is built from 14 residues. Trimming left V 4 bases short and J 4 bases short, with 14 bases between. The germline V gene encodes CDR1 SGDLS and CDR2 YYNGEE. This chain's CDR3 is CASSTTPTLYGYTF. The CDR3 DNA reads as TGTGCCAGCAGCACTACACCGACCCTCTATGGCTACACCTTC.

This clonotype was picked up one time. This chain connects TRBV12-3 or TRBV12-4 to TRBJ2-6, with D hard to call. V was cut by 6 bases and J by 0 bases, with 12 bases left in between. The CDR3 consists of 16 residues. The CDR3 loop reads CASSQAIGSGANVLTF. DNA of the CDR3: TGTGCCAGCAGCCAAGCGATTGGCTCTGGGGCCAACGTCCTGACTTTC.

This clonotype was found many times. The rearrangement joins TRBV20-1 to TRBJ2-5; no reliable D call. This CDR3 has 10 amino acids. Germline V CDR1 and CDR2: DFQATT, SNEGSKA (reference sequence). V dropped 7 bases and J dropped 2 bases, with 5 bases sitting between them. CDR3 nucleotide sequence: TGCAGTGGGGGACAAGAGACCCAGTACTTC. Its protein is CSGGQETQYF.

This clonotype came up a few times. The chain joins TRBV6-1 to TRBJ2-7; TRBD2 might be the D (6 bases). In germline, CDR1 is MNHNS, CDR2 SASEGT. Trimming left V 4 bases short and J 1 base short, with 11 bases between. The CDR3 length is 14 residues. The chain's CDR3 is CASSVSGLSYEQYF. As DNA, the CDR3 is TGTGCCAGCAGTGTATCGGGACTGTCCTACGAGCAGTACTTC.

This clonotype was seen a few times. V and J are TRBV20-1 and TRBJ2-2, with 7 bases lining up with TRBD2. This CDR3 contains 15 residues. CDR1 and CDR2 (germline): DFQATT, SNEGSKA (reference sequence). After removal of 5 bases from V and 4 bases from J, the junction contained 10 bases not matched to a gene. CDR3: CSARDYLKSTGELFF. The CDR3 bases are TGCAGTGCTCGGGACTACCTAAAAAGCACCGGGGAGCTGTTTTTT.

There are many counts of this clonotype. DNA of the CDR3: TGTGCCAGCTCACCACGGAGCAGGGTTGCTGAAGCTTTCTTT. It encodes CASSPRSRVAEAFF. This chain uses TRBV18 with TRBJ1-1; a possible D gene is TRBD1 (5 bases). V shed 1 base and J shed 6 bases, with 12 bases lying between them. This CDR3 is 14 amino acids long. Germline V gene data show CDR1 as KGHSH and CDR2 as LQKENI.

The J gene is TRBJ1-4, the V gene TRBV7-9; 10 bases are shared with TRBD1. From germline, CDR1 is SEHNR and CDR2 FQNEAQ (reference sequence). The CDR3 consists of 18 residues. The J segment lost 4 bases and the V segment lost 5 bases, leaving 13 bases of the junction unmatched. The CDR3 DNA reads as TGTGCCAGCAGCCGGACAGGGGGAATTCGGGGTGTTAATGAAAAACTGTTTTTT. It translates to CASSRTGGIRGVNEKLFF.

The table lists this clonotype with a few counts. The chain carries TRBV5-4 and TRBJ2-3; 8 bases are shared with TRBD2. Trimming cost V 2 bases and J 2 bases; bases outside gene matches: 10. The CDR3 spans 17 residues. Germline V gene lookup returns CDR1 SGHNT and CDR2 YYREEE (reference sequence). The CDR3 DNA is TGTGCCAGCAGCTTCTCTGGGGTAGCGGGATTCACAGATACGCAGTATTTT. It yields the protein CASSFSGVAGFTDTQYF.

The J gene is TRBJ1-4, the V gene TRBV4-1; tentative D call: TRBD1 (5 bases). The V and J ends lost 0 bases and 6 bases respectively, with 17 bases between them. The CDR3 runs to 17 residues. The germline V gene encodes CDR1 MGHRA and CDR2 YSYEKL. The CDR3: CASSQDVSAMGHEKLFF. As DNA, the CDR3 is TGCGCCAGCAGCCAAGATGTCAGCGCCATGGGGCATGAAAAACTGTTTTTT.

The CDR3 region is CASSRRDSLSYEQYF. DNA for the CDR3: TGTGCCAGCAGCCGAAGGGACAGCCTCTCCTACGAGCAGTACTTC. The chain carries TRBV5-8 and TRBJ2-7, with 7 bases that match TRBD1. From germline, CDR1 is SGHTS and CDR2 YDEGEE. This CDR3 spans 15 amino acids. V lost 4 bases, J lost 0 bases, and 7 bases stayed unmatched.

The table lists this clonotype with many counts. The chain links TRBV10-3 to TRBJ1-4; 7 nucleotides line up with TRBD1. J gave up 7 bases and V 3 bases, and 2 bases lay outside the gene matches. The CDR3 loop spans 13 amino acids. The germline gives CDR1 ENHRY, CDR2 SYGVKD. CDR3 DNA sequence: TGTGCCATCAGTGAAGACAGGGTTGAAAAACTGTTTTTT. Translating it yields CAISEDRVEKLFF.

This clonotype has a count of ten or more. This chain's CDR3 is CASSPGLAGANTGELFF. The CDR3, as DNA: TGTGCCAGCAGTCCCGGACTAGCGGGAGCGAACACCGGGGAGCTGTTTTTT. The chain combines TRBV6-1 with TRBJ2-2; TRBD2 aligns across 13 bases. J lost 0 bases, V lost 5 bases, and 3 bases had no gene match. In germline, CDR1 is MNHNS, CDR2 SASEGT. CDR3 length: 17 amino acids.

The sample holds many counts of this clonotype. The V gene is TRBV28, the J gene TRBJ2-7; D is undetermined. CDR1 and CDR2 (germline): MDHEN, SYDVKM. Between the trimmed V and J ends, which lost 2 bases and 2 bases, there was a span of 19 bases. The CDR3 consists of 17 residues. The CDR3 coding sequence is TGTGCCAGCAGTTTAAGGTCGTGGGCCCCTGGCACCTACGAGCAGTACTTC. As protein: CASSLRSWAPGTYEQYF.

This clonotype was recorded at least ten times. The chain employs TRBV24-1 and TRBJ2-7; D might be TRBD2 (6 bases). The germline gives CDR1 KGHDR, CDR2 SFDVKD. V was shortened by 12 bases and J by 1 base, with 12 bases between the two germline ends. The CDR3 spans 12 residues. This CDR3 is CAAGSGSYEQYF. CDR3 in DNA: TGTGCCGCCGGTAGCGGATCCTACGAGCAGTACTTC.

This clonotype was observed at least ten times. J is TRBJ2-1 and V is TRBV12-3 or TRBV12-4; TRBD2 is a possible D gene (6 bases). V lost 4 bases and J lost 7, with 11 bases in between. The length of the CDR3 is 13 residues. The CDR3 nucleotides read TGTGCCAGCAGTTCATTACTAGCAAATGAGCAGTTCTTC. It encodes CASSSLLANEQFF.

The gene calls are TRBV6-1 and TRBJ1-2; no reliable D call. From germline, CDR1 is MNHNS and CDR2 SASEGT. The length of the CDR3 is 12 residues. Trimming removed 5 bases at V and 8 bases at J, with 12 bases between. The CDR3 reads CASSPGVAGYTF. The DNA for the CDR3 is TGTGCCAGCAGTCCCGGGGTCGCGGGCTACACCTTC.

This clonotype was counted a few times. Possible read error: a much larger clone is one base away. This rearrangement joins TRBV11-2 to TRBJ2-5; TRBD2 matches at 7 bases. Germline values: CDR1 SGHAT, CDR2 FQNNGV. The CDR3 consists of 16 residues. After removal of 5 bases from V and 4 bases from J, the junction contained 13 bases not matched to a gene. CDR3 residues: CASSPQDSLAIETQYF. The CDR3 DNA reads TGTGCCAGCAGCCCTCAGGACTCACTAGCGATAGAGACCCAGTACTTC.

This clonotype was seen at least ten times. The rearrangement uses TRBV28 and TRBJ2-5; D might be TRBD1 or TRBD2, each matching 5 bases. The CDR3 covers 15 residues. The germline V gene has CDR1 MDHEN and CDR2 SYDVKM. Trimming pared 2 bases from V and 2 bases from J, leaving 12 bases between. CDR3 coding DNA: TGTGCCAGCAGTTTACAGGGAGCGGTTCAAGAGACCCAGTACTTC. This translates into CASSLQGAVQETQYF.

This clonotype was found many times. The CDR3 loop is CASSTRPGQGGRTEAFF. The CDR3 nucleotides read TGTGCCAGCAGTACCCGTCCGGGACAGGGGGGAAGAACTGAAGCTTTCTTT. The chain recombines TRBV27 with TRBJ1-1; 11 bases map to TRBD1. Losses at the gene ends were 5 bases for V and 5 bases for J; bases not matched to a gene: 13. CDR1 is MNHEY, CDR2 SMNVEV, per germline (reference sequence). The CDR3 is 17 residues long.

This clonotype was observed at least ten times. This chain uses TRBV7-2 with TRBJ2-7; possibly TRBD2 for D (5 bases). CDR1 SGHTA and CDR2 FQGNSA come from the germline V gene. CDR3 length: 16 amino acids. Trimming stripped 1 base from V and 0 bases from J, with 13 bases between. CDR3 region: CASSLVVGGLSYEQYF. The CDR3 bases are TGTGCCAGCAGCTTAGTGGTTGGAGGCCTCTCCTACGAGCAGTACTTC.

This clonotype showed up many times. The chain carries TRBV18 and TRBJ2-1, with TRBD2 matching 7 bases. The CDR3 is made up of 14 amino acids. The V segment lost 3 bases and the J segment 4 bases; nucleotides outside the gene matches: 3. Germline CDR1 KGHSH, CDR2 LQKENI. The DNA of the CDR3 is TGTGCCAGCTCACCTGGCGGGAGATACAATGAGCAGTTCTTC. Amino acids: CASSPGGRYNEQFF.

This clonotype showed up many times. The chain uses TRBV2 and TRBJ2-7; 8 bases align to TRBD2. Germline CDR1 SNHLY, CDR2 FYNNEI. The CDR3 totals 14 residues. The ends lost 9 bases at V and 0 bases at J; junction bases unmatched: 7. The chain's CDR3 is CASHERGSSYEQYF. CDR3 nucleotide sequence: TGTGCCAGTCATGAGCGGGGGAGCTCCTACGAGCAGTACTTC.